One T cell receptor beta chain is described in this entry. The sample belongs to a study of T cell responses to AZD1222 COVID-19 vaccine. Sequencing was performed with immunoSEQ multiplex PCR; in TCRdb, only in-frame clones are kept and a portion is missing. The data hold approximately 84,000 clones, with around 82% observed a single time. CDR3 length: 14 residues. The V and J ends lost 5 bases and 1 base, in that order; junction bases with no gene match: 5. The germline gives CDR1 SGHKS, CDR2 YYEKEE (reference sequence). The rearrangement uses TRBV5-5 and TRBJ1-1; 7 bases are a match to TRBD1. This sample comprised peripheral blood, obtained 28 days after the second AZD1222 dose. The receptor's source is an adult who received the AZD1222 COVID-19 vaccine. The CDR3 DNA follows: TGTGCCAGCAGACGGGACAGAGCGAACACTGAAGCTTTCTTT. Its translation is CASRRDRANTEAFF.